This T cell receptor beta chain was documented in a study of breast tumors, draining lymph nodes, adjacent tissues. Axillary draining lymph nodes of breast cancer patients supplied the node samples. CDR3 size: 13 residues. The germline V gene encodes CDR1 SGDLS and CDR2 YYNGEE. Trimming cost V 4 bases and J 2 bases, with 6 bases left between them. There are many counts of this clonotype. A single record per CDR3 protein comes from TCRdb applying MiXCR to the multiplex PCR reads. This sample has some 230,000 distinct CDR3 sequences; less than 40% occur once, and the top ten carry over 3.5%. The TCR comes from a female donor with breast cancer. Some clones in this sample may be carry-over from other donors' samples. The V gene is TRBV9, the J gene TRBJ2-2; no reliable D call. Sequencing was performed on axillary lymph node tissue. This CDR3 is CASSQSNTGELFF. CDR3 nucleotides: TGTGCCAGCAGCCAAAGCAACACCGGGGAGCTGTTTTTT.